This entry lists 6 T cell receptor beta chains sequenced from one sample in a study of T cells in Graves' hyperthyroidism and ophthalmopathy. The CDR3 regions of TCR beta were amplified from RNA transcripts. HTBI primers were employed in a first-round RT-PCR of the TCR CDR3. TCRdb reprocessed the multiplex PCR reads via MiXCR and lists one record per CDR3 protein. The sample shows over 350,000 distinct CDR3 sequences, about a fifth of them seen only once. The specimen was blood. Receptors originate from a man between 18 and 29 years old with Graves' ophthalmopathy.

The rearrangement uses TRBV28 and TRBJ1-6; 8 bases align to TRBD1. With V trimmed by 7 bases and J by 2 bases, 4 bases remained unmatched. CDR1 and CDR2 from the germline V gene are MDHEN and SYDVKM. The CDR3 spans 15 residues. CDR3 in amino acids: CASKRTGPYNSPLHF. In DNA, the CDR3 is TGTGCCAGCAAAAGGACAGGGCCCTATAATTCACCCCTCCACTTT.

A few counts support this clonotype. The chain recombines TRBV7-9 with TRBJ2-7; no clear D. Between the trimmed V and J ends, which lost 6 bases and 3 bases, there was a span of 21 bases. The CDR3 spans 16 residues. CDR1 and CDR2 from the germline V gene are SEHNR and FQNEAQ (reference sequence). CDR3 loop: CASSSPVGSDFYEQYF. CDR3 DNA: TGTGCCAGCAGTTCCCCGGTTGGTAGTGACTTCTACGAGCAGTACTTC.

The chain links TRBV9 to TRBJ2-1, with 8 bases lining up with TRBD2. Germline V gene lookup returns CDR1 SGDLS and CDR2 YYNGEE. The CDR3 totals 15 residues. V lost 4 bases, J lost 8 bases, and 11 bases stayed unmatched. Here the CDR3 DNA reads TGTGCCAGCAGCCCCCCGGGGGGGCCTGTCGATGAGCAGTTCTTC. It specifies CASSPPGGPVDEQFF.

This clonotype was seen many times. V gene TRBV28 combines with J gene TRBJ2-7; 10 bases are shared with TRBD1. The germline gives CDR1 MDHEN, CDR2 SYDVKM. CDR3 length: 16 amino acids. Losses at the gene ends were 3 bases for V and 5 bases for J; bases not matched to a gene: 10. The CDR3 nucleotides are TGTGCCAGCAGTTTCCGGGACAGGGGCCCTCTCGACGAGCAGTACTTC. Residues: CASSFRDRGPLDEQYF.

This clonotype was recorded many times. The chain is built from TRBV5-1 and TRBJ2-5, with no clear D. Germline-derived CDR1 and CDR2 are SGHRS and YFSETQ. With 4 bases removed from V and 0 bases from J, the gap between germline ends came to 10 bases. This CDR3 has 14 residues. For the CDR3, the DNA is TGCGCCAGCAGCACGACACAGTACCAAGAGACCCAGTACTTC. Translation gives CASSTTQYQETQYF. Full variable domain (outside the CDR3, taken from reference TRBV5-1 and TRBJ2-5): KAGVTQTPRYLIKTRGQQVTLSCSPISGHRSVSWYQQTPGQGLQFLFEYFSETQRNKGNFPGRFSGRQFSNSRSEMNVSTLELGDSALYLCASSTTQYQETQYFGPGTRLLVL.

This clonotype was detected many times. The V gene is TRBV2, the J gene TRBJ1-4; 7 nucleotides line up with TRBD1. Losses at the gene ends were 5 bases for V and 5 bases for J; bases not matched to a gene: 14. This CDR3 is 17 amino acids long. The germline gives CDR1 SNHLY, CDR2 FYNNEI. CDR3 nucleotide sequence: TGTGCCAGCAGTCGAGATACTCCGGGACAGAAGAATGAAAAACTGTTTTTT. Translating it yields CASSRDTPGQKNEKLFF.